This TCR beta chain was observed in a study of blood T cells in healthy people across ages (dated by TCRdb to between 2014 and 2017). Regarding the complete study: In model experiments, template switching captured about one uniquely barcoded TCR beta cDNA molecule for every two T cells. The donors were split into four age groups: young (average 16 years), middle-aged (over 35), aged (about 56) and long-lived (over 75). To avoid experimental bias, donors of different ages were randomly spread across the sequencing lanes. To track age-related changes in TCR beta repertoire diversity, the study relied on deep sequencing normalized with unique cDNA molecular identifiers. The study analyzed two additional independent replicas of 1 million unique cDNA reads from the same blood draw for two donors, one aged 18 to 30 and one aged 80 or older. What the work shows at the level of the full study, not this receptor alone: Compared with the aged group, more naive CD4+ T cells, fewer expanded clones and increased TCR diversity were shown by the long-lived group, suggesting age selection. Estimates of total diversity from one million sequenced T cells were regarded as lower bounds and underestimates. There was a strong correlation between observed TCR beta diversity and the percentage of naive T cells measured by flow cytometry. Bulk unsorted PBMC profiling prevented conclusive comparison of naive and antigen-experienced compartments. Observed TCR beta diversity per million T cells fell roughly linearly with age, and a significant reduction was already apparent by age roughly 41. The CMV infection status of donors was not known, potentially confounding age-related changes in expanded clonotypes.

The receptor library was made with 5' RACE. Sequencer: Illumina HiSeq 2500. A second PCR of 7 to 11 cycles was run with a J-beta primer mix and a sample-barcoded 5' primer. Each TCR beta cDNA molecule received a unique molecular identifier from a template-switch 5' adaptor carrying 12 random nucleotides. At least 2.5 million CDR3-containing paired-end reads were obtained from each sample. First-strand cDNA was synthesized from all RNA with the Mint cDNA synthesis kit, primed by a TRBC-specific oligonucleotide. Following uracil-DNA glycosylase treatment, all cDNA underwent a first 18-cycle PCR with the universal primers M1SS and BC2_uni_R. Per the source publication's procedure: For normalization, 1 million high-quality reads were randomly selected from each sample, with every read carrying a distinct molecular identifier. Instead of being binned into consensus sequences, reads with shared molecular identifiers were discarded. MiTCR, set to a Q25 quality threshold and the strictest error-elimination algorithm, was used for CDR3 identification, clonotype clustering and error correction. A nonparametric unseen species model with Euler transformation was used to estimate a lower bound on total TCR beta diversity. TCRdb trimmed public reads at Q25 via fastp, called clones via MiXCR and kept in-frame beta chains. Every entry covers one CDR3 protein and lists the most common genes and DNA from its rows. TCRdb's processing, not the study's, gives the V and J calls here. In this sample the table shows about 1.8 million distinct CDR3 sequences, 40% to 55% of which occur a single time. The ten largest clones add up to around 2.1% of the sample.

Comment on this clonotype: The target of this receptor is not known. Base-call qualities are not available, and no considerably larger clone is one nucleotide away.

V ends up 0 bases short and J 6 bases short, with an unmatched junction base count of 11. CDR3 length: 16 amino acids, cysteine to phenylalanine. CDR3 DNA is the only sequence kept; it has 48 bases, read in frame from the first base. The germline V gene sets CDR1 to SGDLS and CDR2 to YYNGEE. Donors were a few dozen systemically healthy Caucasian individuals from Russia aged about 6 to 100 years. Ten milliliters of peripheral blood were drawn from each donor into EDTA-treated Vacutainer tubes. Ficoll-Paque density-gradient centrifugation was used to isolate PBMCs, with at least 6.5 million per sample. Total RNA, at least 6 micrograms per sample, was extracted from PBMCs with Trizol reagent. For every donor, flow cytometry on a PBMC aliquot measured the percentage of naive CD45RAhigh/CD27high T cells.

Material for sequencing was blood. The chain joins TRBV9 to TRBJ1-2; TRBD1 agrees with 7 junctional bases. The receptor was isolated from a woman aged 40 to 49 in good health. The CDR3 is CASSVDHRGGKDGYTF. DNA sequence: TGTGCCAGCAGCGTAGACCACAGGGGTGGAAAGGATGGCTACACCTTC.